The T cell receptor beta chain described here comes from a study of shared clonotypes between healthy human individuals (dated by TCRdb to the early 2020s). Regarding the research as a whole: The cohort comprised two women and a few men aged 18 to 49 years. For each donor, three plates each were used for CD4 naive and CD4 memory, two plates were used for CD8 naive, and one plate was used for CD8 memory. To estimate repertoire size and how much clonotype sharing occurs between individuals, the study deeply sequenced the blood TCR repertoires of roughly 5 healthy adults. To increase sequencing depth and limit assay-specific biases, TCR repertoire library preparation and sequencing were carried out by different laboratories using diverse techniques. Leukapheresis yielded between about 0.94 and 8.9 billion PBMCs per donor.

A remark on this clone: The specificity of this receptor is unknown. The record has no base qualities; no much larger clone is one base away.

The donors were healthy, HIV-negative adults with no recently reported acute infections or vaccinations. All donors were Caucasian adults living in Nashville, Tennessee, USA. Magnetic negative selection was used to enrich CD4+ T cells, after which naive cells were positively selected on CD45RA and the negative fraction became the memory subset. After blood collection by leukapheresis, PBMCs were isolated using Ficoll-Histopaque density gradient centrifugation and then cryopreserved in the vapor phase of liquid nitrogen. Purity and quantity of every magnetically sorted T cell population were checked by analytical flow cytometry. Each sorted fraction had its genomic DNA isolated and then quantified by UV absorbance on a Nanodrop 2000c. TCR CDR3 regions were amplified from genomic DNA by multiplex PCR using the deep immunoSEQ assay. Extracted genomic DNA from each cell subset was spread evenly across all wells of several immunoSEQ 96-well plates, with each plate serving as a replicate. For sorted subsets, 150 to 250 ng genomic DNA, equal to 30,000 to 35,000 T cell genomes, was loaded into each replicate PCR. Purified libraries were measured with a Qubit 3.0 fluorometer, size-checked on a Bioanalyzer 2100, and measured again with the KAPA Library Quantification kit. Each immunoSEQ 96-well plate was sequenced on its own single-read 150-cycle Illumina NextSeq 550 flow cell. Processing in the source paper ran as follows. The immunoSEQ output contained only junctional sequences without quality scores, so filtering could not match that applied to full-length reads. Sequences were annotated with PyIR, a Python wrapper for IgBLAST v1.9, using IMGT germline references to assign V/J genes and CDR3. Reads were removed for weak V/J assignments (E-value above 1e-6), missing CDR3, stop codons, out-of-frame junctions, or ambiguous translated residues. A V3J clonotype was defined by an identical inferred V gene, J gene, and CDR3 amino acid sequence. The percentage overlap between two repertoires was calculated by dividing the number of shared unique clonotypes by the size of the smaller repertoire. Three approaches were used to assess repertoire richness: RTK rarefaction, the Chao1 estimator, and Recon v2.1 estimates of unobserved clonotypes. Generation probabilities were computed with OLGA for all TCRbeta clonotypes obtained by the gDNA method from a few donors. The table was pulled from immuneACCESS by TCRdb, which kept in-frame rearrangements only. Such tables lose some clones; where checked, under half of the loss comes from unresolved V genes, and the rest has no known cause. V and J calls and clone size are as listed in that table; D and trimming were resolved from the DNA. This sample comprises 2 million to 3 million clones, under 95% of them detected only once. Of the sample, 0.36% falls within the top ten clones.

The investigation overall reported the following: Compared with non-shared clonotypes, the clonotypes found in all four sorted-subset donors had higher generation probabilities. Naive subsets generally had larger estimated clonotype richness than memory subsets did. Incomplete sequencing was indicated by rarefaction of sorted-subset datasets, despite the large sequencing depth. Only blood was sampled, and tissue TCR repertoires likely differ from those in blood. Roughly 5.2% of naive CD4, 3.5% of naive CD8, around 2.3% of memory CD4, and 0.35% to 0.4% of memory CD8 clonotypes were shared across four donors. Pairwise subsampling indicated that sequencing depth was expected to affect the degree of clonotype sharing among donors. The small number of donors limited the genetic and exposure-history diversity represented.

CDR1 and CDR2 (MNHEY, SMNVEV) derive from the germline V gene (reference sequence). Measured from the cysteine to the phenylalanine, the CDR3 is 15 residues long. Left in the record is the CDR3 DNA by itself, 45 bases read in frame from the first base. V and J are truncated by 4 bases and 6 bases respectively, leaving an intervening sequence of 19 bases. The sequence was collected from a man aged 18-30 years in good health. Some clones in this sample may be carry-over from other donors' samples. The V gene is TRBV27 and the J gene is TRBJ2-7; the D gene is unclear. Sequences were obtained from naive CD4+ T cells from PBMCs. In the paper's terms, the cell subset or site label means: CD45RA+ positively selected. The DNA sequence is TGTGCCAGCAGTTCCCCCAGCCCCGGCTTGGGCGAGCAGTACTTC. Translated, it gives CASSSPSPGLGEQYF.